The 20 T cell receptor beta chains below were found in one sample sequenced in a study of T cell repertoires in cytomegalovirus infection. A single record per CDR3 protein comes from TCRdb applying MiXCR to the reads. The sample has about 89,000 distinct CDR3 sequences; around 28% are singletons. These receptors lack a known antigen. This specimen consisted of CD8+ T cells from cultured PBMCs, obtained from culture after CMV antigen stimulation. These receptors all stem from a human donor in good health (CMV status not recorded). Some clones in this sample may be carry-over from other donors' samples.

This rearrangement joins TRBV6-1 to TRBJ1-2, with D unresolved. The germline gives CDR1 MNHNS, CDR2 SASEGT. Trimming stripped 2 bases from V and 3 bases from J, with 10 bases between. The CDR3 spans 14 residues. The CDR3 here is CASSERLSYYGYTF. In DNA form, the CDR3 reads TGTGCCAGCAGTGAAAGGCTGAGTTACTATGGCTACACCTTC.

The sample holds a few counts of this clonotype. The chain links TRBV12-3 or TRBV12-4 to TRBJ2-1; 11 nucleotides align to TRBD2. Trimming cost V 9 bases and J 8 bases; bases outside gene matches: 12. The CDR3 is 15 residues long. The DNA of the CDR3 is TGTGCCAGTCGGAGACTAGCGGGAACTCCGGATGAGCAGTTCTTC. It codes for CASRRLAGTPDEQFF.

This clonotype was seen a few times. CDR3 amino acids: CASSPGGRYEQYF. In DNA, the CDR3 is TGCGCCAGCAGCCCGGGGGGGAGATACGAGCAGTACTTC. The chain uses TRBV4-1 and TRBJ2-7, with TRBD2 matching 8 bases. The length of the CDR3 is 13 residues. Germline-derived CDR1 and CDR2 are MGHRA and YSYEKL. Trimming took 4 bases from V and 4 from J; bases not matched to a gene: 3.

This CDR3 reads CASSPRLVHEQFF. In DNA, the CDR3 is TGTGCCAGCAGTCCGCGACTAGTTCATGAGCAGTTCTTC. The gene calls are TRBV12-3 or TRBV12-4 and TRBJ2-1; weak D call: TRBD2 (6 bases). This CDR3 has 13 amino acids. V was trimmed by 5 bases and J by 8 bases, leaving 13 bases between them.

This sequence joins TRBV19 and TRBJ2-3, with a possible D match to TRBD2 (6 bases). The CDR3 runs 13 residues. V was trimmed by 5 bases and J by 2 bases, leaving 8 bases between them. CDR1 LNHDA and CDR2 SQIVND come from the germline V gene (reference sequence). The chain's CDR3 is CASSREFTDTQYF. CDR3 sequence (DNA): TGTGCCAGTAGTCGGGAGTTCACAGATACGCAGTATTTT.

The V and J genes are TRBV12-3 or TRBV12-4 and TRBJ2-7; 7 nucleotides line up with TRBD1. The CDR3 length is 13 residues. The V gene end was trimmed by 6 bases and the J gene end by 7 bases; junction bases not matched to a gene: 9. The CDR3 DNA reads as TGTGCCAGCAGCCCTGACAGGGTAGGAGAGCAGTACTTC. Its protein is CASSPDRVGEQYF.

This chain links TRBV2 with TRBJ2-1; D is unresolved. Germline CDR1 reads SNHLY; CDR2 reads FYNNEI. CDR3 size: 14 residues. The V and J ends lost 4 bases and 1 base respectively, with 8 bases between them. The DNA of the CDR3 is TGTGCCAGCAGTGTCCCCCTATCCTACAATGAGCAGTTCTTC. The encoded protein is CASSVPLSYNEQFF.

The rearrangement links TRBV9 to TRBJ1-1, with D possibly being TRBD1 (6 bases). There are 14 residues in the CDR3. V lost 3 bases, J lost 4 bases, and 13 bases lay in between. The germline CDR1 and CDR2 sequences are SGDLS and YYNGEE. In DNA form, the CDR3 reads TGTGCCAGCAGCGCCTCACAGGGTGGCACTGAAGCTTTCTTT. Amino acids: CASSASQGGTEAFF.

In its sample, this clonotype was seen a few times. The CDR3 region is CASSLGAGGILGSTDTQYF. In nucleotides, the CDR3 is TGTGCCAGCAGCTTAGGGGCGGGGGGCATCCTAGGAAGCACAGATACGCAGTATTTT. The V call is TRBV7-2, the J call TRBJ2-3; 8 positions match TRBD2. Germline CDR1 is SGHTA and CDR2 is FQGNSA. The length of the CDR3 is 19 residues. The J segment lost 0 bases and the V segment lost 1 base, leaving 12 bases of the junction unmatched.

The chain links TRBV19 to TRBJ1-6; D uncertain. V was cut by 3 bases and J by 10 bases, with 19 bases left in between. Germline CDR1 and CDR2: LNHDA and SQIVND (reference sequence). This CDR3 has 16 residues. CDR3 in DNA: TGTGCCAGTAGTATTCGGTTTGAGCAGGAGGGATCACCCCTCCACTTT. It specifies CASSIRFEQEGSPLHF.

The chain has TRBV12-3 or TRBV12-4 and TRBJ1-2; TRBD1 is a possible D gene (5 bases). V was trimmed by 8 bases and J by 6 bases, leaving 10 bases between them. CDR3 size: 11 residues. CDR3 region: CASLGGDGYTF. DNA of the CDR3: TGTGCCAGCCTGGGGGGGGATGGCTACACCTTC.

The chain has TRBV27 and TRBJ2-7; D remains unclear. V dropped 5 bases and J dropped 4 bases, with 15 bases sitting between them. The CDR3 runs to 14 residues. Germline V gives CDR1 MNHEY, CDR2 SMNVEV (reference sequence). The CDR3 protein is CASSETPSQYEQYF. The CDR3, as DNA: TGTGCCAGCAGTGAGACTCCAAGTCAGTACGAGCAGTACTTC.

The table lists this clonotype with a few counts. The chain combines TRBV7-2 with TRBJ2-7; D could derive from TRBD1 or TRBD2 (5 bases each). Trimming removed 5 bases at V and 2 bases at J, with 13 bases between. The CDR3 sequence is 14 residues long. Looked up from germline, CDR1 is SGHTA and CDR2 is FQGNSA. The CDR3 DNA reads as TGTGCCAGCAGCCCTTGGGGACCTGCCTACGAGCAGTACTTC. This sequence encodes CASSPWGPAYEQYF. Using reference TRBV7-2 and TRBJ2-7 for the parts outside the CDR3, the full variable domain is GAGVSQSPSNKVTEKGKDVELRCDPISGHTALYWYRQSLGQGLEFLIYFQGNSAPDKSGLPSDRFSAERTGGSVSTLTIQRTQQEDSAVYLCASSPWGPAYEQYFGPGTRLTVT.

The V and J genes are TRBV20-1 and TRBJ2-7, with D uncertain. This CDR3 contains 12 residues. Germline values: CDR1 DFQATT, CDR2 SNEGSKA (reference sequence). Trimming pared 0 bases from V and 7 bases from J, leaving 10 bases between. In nucleotides, the CDR3 is TGCAGTGCTAGAGATGGTACAACAGAGCAGTACTTC. It encodes CSARDGTTEQYF.

This clonotype appeared many times. V usage is TRBV5-1 and J usage is TRBJ2-7; 7 nucleotides line up with TRBD1. Losses at the gene ends were 4 bases for V and 3 bases for J; bases not matched to a gene: 13. Germline V gives CDR1 SGHRS, CDR2 YFSETQ. The CDR3 sequence is 16 residues long. CDR3 loop: CASSPEGARRVYEQYF. CDR3 in DNA: TGCGCCAGCAGCCCAGAGGGGGCCAGGCGGGTCTACGAGCAGTACTTC.

In this sample, this clonotype turned up a few times. This sequence joins TRBV5-1 and TRBJ2-5, with 9 bases identical to TRBD2. The ends lost 0 bases at V and 5 bases at J; junction bases unmatched: 8. The CDR3 has 16 amino acids. Germline CDR1 reads SGHRS; CDR2 reads YFSETQ. The CDR3 DNA follows: TGCGCCAGCAGCTTGGATGCGCGGGGGGGCCTGGAGACCCAGTACTTC. Protein sequence: CASSLDARGGLETQYF.

This clonotype was picked up many times. This rearrangement joins TRBV28 to TRBJ2-3; D remains ambiguous. The CDR3 has 12 residues. The V gene's germline CDR1 is MDHEN and CDR2 SYDVKM. The V gene lost 6 bases and the J gene lost 0 bases, with 4 bases spanning the gap. CDR3 in amino acids: CASSLSTDTQYF. CDR3 DNA sequence: TGTGCCAGCAGCTTAAGCACAGATACGCAGTATTTT.

This clonotype has a handful of counts. The rearrangement joins TRBV2 to TRBJ1-1; TRBD1 is a possible D gene (5 bases). The CDR3 has 11 residues. Germline V gene lookup returns CDR1 SNHLY and CDR2 FYNNEI. V shed 6 bases and J shed 7 bases, with 9 bases lying between them. CDR3 loop: CASRGGSEAFF. DNA of the CDR3: TGTGCCAGCAGGGGGGGAAGTGAAGCTTTCTTT.

This clonotype was seen repeatedly, ten times or more. This chain connects TRBV12-3 or TRBV12-4 to TRBJ2-1; 10 nucleotides match TRBD1. The CDR3 covers 16 residues. V lost 4 bases, J lost 8 bases, and 11 bases stayed unmatched. The CDR3: CASSSPPRTGGDEQFF. In DNA, the CDR3 is TGTGCCAGCAGTTCCCCGCCCCGGACAGGGGGGGATGAGCAGTTCTTC.

V gene TRBV7-6 combines with J gene TRBJ2-7; D uncertain. V was clipped by 5 bases and J by 6 bases, with 11 bases between them. The CDR3 has 12 residues. Germline V gene lookup returns CDR1 SGHVS and CDR2 FNYEAQ. The CDR3 region is CASSPGLAEQYF. CDR3 nucleotide sequence: TGTGCCAGCAGCCCCGGGCTTGCCGAGCAGTACTTC.